The 17 T cell receptor beta chains below were found in one sample sequenced in a study of response to subunit inactivated influenza vaccine. In TCRdb, the RT-PCR reads were re-called with MiXCR into one record per CDR3 protein. The table lists 650,000 to 800,000 distinct CDR3 sequences, around 18% of them singletons. The sequencing here drew on PBMCs from blood, taken 4 to 6 days after vaccination. These receptors came from a man aged 50-60 years who received an inactivated influenza vaccine.

This sequence joins TRBV20-1 and TRBJ2-5; 10 nucleotides agree with TRBD2. Germline CDR1 DFQATT, CDR2 SNEGSKA (reference sequence). V lost 3 bases, J lost 7 bases, and 5 bases stayed unmatched. The CDR3 contains 13 residues. The CDR3 coding sequence is TGCAGTGCTAGTCTAGCGGGAGCCGGGACCCAGTACTTC. It is translated as CSASLAGAGTQYF.

In its sample, this clonotype was seen many times. CDR3 region: CSASTDSYNEQFF. DNA for the CDR3: TGCAGCGCTTCGACCGATTCCTACAATGAGCAGTTCTTC. The chain links TRBV29-1 to TRBJ2-1; D remains ambiguous. The germline V gene has CDR1 SQVTM and CDR2 ANQGSEA. The CDR3 covers 13 residues. With 7 bases removed from V and 1 base from J, the gap between germline ends came to 11 bases.

This clonotype appeared a few times. V and J are TRBV12-3 or TRBV12-4 and TRBJ2-3, with D hard to call. This CDR3 comprises 11 residues. The V end was cut by 5 bases, the J end by 6 bases, with 6 bases between. CDR3 nucleotides: TGTGCCAGCAGTACCGCGGATACGCAGTATTTT. Protein: CASSTADTQYF.

V gene TRBV4-2 combines with J gene TRBJ2-7; 8 positions match TRBD2. Germline CDR1 LGHNA, CDR2 YNFKEQ. V trimming: 2 bases; J trimming: 3 bases; junction bases outside the gene matches: 12. This CDR3 comprises 17 residues. CDR3 sequence: CASSQFGLPTSGYEQYF. The CDR3 DNA is TGTGCCAGCAGCCAATTTGGTCTGCCTACTAGCGGCTACGAGCAGTACTTC.

This clonotype was detected a few times. This rearrangement joins TRBV12-3 or TRBV12-4 to TRBJ2-7, with 8 bases identical to TRBD1. The CDR3 runs to 15 residues. The V and J ends lost 0 bases and 2 bases, in that order; junction bases with no gene match: 3. CDR3 region: CASSLAHRGAYEQYF. The CDR3 DNA follows: TGTGCCAGCAGTTTAGCGCACAGGGGGGCCTACGAGCAGTACTTC.

The chain couples TRBV28 to TRBJ2-1; tentative D call: TRBD1 (6 bases). Germline loops: CDR1 MDHEN, CDR2 SYDVKM. The length of the CDR3 is 15 residues. Trimming took 5 bases from V and 7 from J, leaving 18 bases between them. In nucleotides, the CDR3 is TGTGCCAGCAGTCCCCCCAGGGGTATGTGGAATGAGCAGTTCTTC. Translation: CASSPPRGMWNEQFF.

This clonotype was seen a few times. The chain links TRBV5-5 to TRBJ2-5, with 12 bases matching TRBD1. CDR3 length: 16 amino acids. J gave up 5 bases and V 0 bases, and 5 bases lay outside the gene matches. Per the germline V gene, CDR1 is SGHKS and CDR2 is YYEKEE (reference sequence). The CDR3, as DNA: TGTGCCAGCAGCTTGGTGGGGACAGGGGGCATGGAGACCCAGTACTTC. This sequence encodes CASSLVGTGGMETQYF.

This clonotype was detected ten times or more. J is TRBJ2-1 and V is TRBV20-1; no firm D call. This CDR3 has 12 amino acids. Per the germline V gene, CDR1 is DFQATT and CDR2 is SNEGSKA (reference sequence). Trimming pared 5 bases from V and 3 bases from J, leaving 8 bases between. CDR3 in amino acids: CSAWTDYNEQFF. The CDR3 DNA reads as TGCAGTGCTTGGACGGACTACAATGAGCAGTTCTTC.

The sample holds many counts of this clonotype. The V and J genes are TRBV15 and TRBJ2-3; D call uncertain. CDR3 length: 13 residues. The germline gives CDR1 LNHNV, CDR2 YYDKDF (reference sequence). The V gene lost 2 bases and the J gene lost 2 bases, with 5 bases spanning the gap. The CDR3 loop reads CATSRSSTDTQYF. CDR3 nucleotides: TGTGCCACCAGCAGATCCTCCACAGATACGCAGTATTTT.

This clonotype occurred many times. The rearrangement uses TRBV7-2 and TRBJ2-3, with 7 nucleotides matching TRBD2. In germline, CDR1 is SGHTA, CDR2 FQGNSA. This CDR3 has 14 residues. With 9 bases clipped from V and 1 base from J, the junction kept 7 bases outside the gene matches. DNA of the CDR3: TGTGCCAGTAAGGTTGGGAGGGGCACAGATACGCAGTATTTT. It specifies CASKVGRGTDTQYF.

The chain employs TRBV9 and TRBJ2-5, with D perhaps TRBD2 (5 bases). V was trimmed by 3 bases and J by 0 bases, leaving 6 bases between them. The germline V gene has CDR1 SGDLS and CDR2 YYNGEE. This CDR3 is 13 amino acids long. CDR3 loop: CASSDGNQETQYF. The CDR3 nucleotides read TGTGCCAGCAGCGACGGGAACCAAGAGACCCAGTACTTC. The full variable domain, its missing parts supplied by reference TRBV9 and TRBJ2-5, is DSGVTQTPKHLITATGQRVTLRCSPRSGDLSVYWYQQSLDQGLQFLIQYYNGEERAKGNILERFSAQQFPDLHSELNLSSLELGDSALYFCASSDGNQETQYFGPGTRLLVL.

V usage is TRBV6-2 or TRBV6-3 and J usage is TRBJ2-1, with 10 bases identical to TRBD2. J gave up 8 bases and V 0 bases, and 7 bases lay outside the gene matches. From germline, CDR1 is MNHEY and CDR2 SVGEGT. The CDR3 has 16 residues. The CDR3 loop reads CASSYSSGRAPDEQFF. Here the CDR3 DNA reads TGTGCCAGCAGTTACTCCAGCGGGAGGGCCCCAGATGAGCAGTTCTTC.

The chain has TRBV25-1 and TRBJ2-1; tentative D call: TRBD2 (6 bases). The CDR3 is 16 residues long. Deletions cut 5 bases from V and 6 bases from J, with 20 bases between. The V gene's germline CDR1 is MGHDK and CDR2 SYGVNS. The CDR3 DNA is TGTGCCAGCAGTTTGAGACTTAGGATGGAGGGCAATGAGCAGTTCTTC. Translation gives CASSLRLRMEGNEQFF.

The chain is built from TRBV5-1 and TRBJ2-3; the match to TRBD2 covers 11 bases. The trim removed 0 bases at V and 2 bases at J, leaving 8 bases unmatched. There are 18 residues in the CDR3. In germline, CDR1 is SGHRS, CDR2 YFSETQ. The CDR3 DNA follows: TGCGCCAGCAGCTTGGGAGCTAGCGGGGGGACCTACACAGATACGCAGTATTTT. Protein: CASSLGASGGTYTDTQYF.

In this sample, this clonotype turned up a few times. The rearrangement joins TRBV20-1 to TRBJ1-5; D is uncertain. V dropped 0 bases and J dropped 6 bases, with 12 bases sitting between them. Germline CDR1 reads DFQATT; CDR2 reads SNEGSKA (reference sequence). The CDR3 runs 14 residues. The CDR3 nucleotides are TGCAGTGCTAGAGATGGGAAGGGAGTTCAGCCCCAGCATTTT. Amino acids: CSARDGKGVQPQHF.

V and J are TRBV6-5 and TRBJ2-7; TRBD1 matches at 8 bases. The J segment lost 7 bases and the V segment lost 0 bases, leaving 5 bases of the junction unmatched. Germline V gene sequence: CDR1 MNHEY, CDR2 SVGAGI. There are 14 residues in the CDR3. CDR3 nucleotide sequence: TGTGCCAGCAGTTACTCCCAGGGGGCGGGGGAGCAGTACTTC. This gives the protein CASSYSQGAGEQYF.

This clonotype was detected a few times. The chain links TRBV6-2 or TRBV6-3 to TRBJ2-1, with 10 positions matching TRBD2. The CDR3 loop spans 14 amino acids. Germline V CDR1 and CDR2: MNHEY, SVGEGT. The trim removed 4 bases at V and 8 bases at J, leaving 5 bases unmatched. Here the CDR3 reads CASSSLAGGDEQFF. CDR3 DNA: TGTGCCAGCAGTTCCTTAGCGGGAGGTGATGAGCAGTTCTTC.